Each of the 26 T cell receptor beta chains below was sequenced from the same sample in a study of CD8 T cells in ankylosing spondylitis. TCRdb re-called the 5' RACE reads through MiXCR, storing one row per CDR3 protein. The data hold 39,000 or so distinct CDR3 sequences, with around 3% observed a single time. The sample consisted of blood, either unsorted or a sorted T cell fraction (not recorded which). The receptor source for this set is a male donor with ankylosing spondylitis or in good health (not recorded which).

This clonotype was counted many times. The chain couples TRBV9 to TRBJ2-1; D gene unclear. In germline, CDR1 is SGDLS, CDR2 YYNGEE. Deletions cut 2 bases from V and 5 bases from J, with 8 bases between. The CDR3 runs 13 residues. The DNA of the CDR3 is TGTGCCAGCAGCGTGACTGAAAACAATGAGCAGTTCTTC. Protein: CASSVTENNEQFF.

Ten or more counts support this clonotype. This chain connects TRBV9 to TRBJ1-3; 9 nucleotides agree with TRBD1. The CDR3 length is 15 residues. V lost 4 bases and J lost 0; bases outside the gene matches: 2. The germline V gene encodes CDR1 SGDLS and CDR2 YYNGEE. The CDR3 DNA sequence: TGTGCCAGCAGCCGGACAGGGGTCTCTGGAAACACCATATATTTT. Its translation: CASSRTGVSGNTIYF.

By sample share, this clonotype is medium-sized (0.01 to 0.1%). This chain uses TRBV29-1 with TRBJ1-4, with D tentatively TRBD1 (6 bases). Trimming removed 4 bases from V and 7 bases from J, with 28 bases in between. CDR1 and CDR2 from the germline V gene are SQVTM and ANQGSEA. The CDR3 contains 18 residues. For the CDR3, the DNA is TGCAGCGTTGGAACACCGGGACACGAAAGGGTTGCAGGTGAAAAACTGTTTTTT. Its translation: CSVGTPGHERVAGEKLFF.

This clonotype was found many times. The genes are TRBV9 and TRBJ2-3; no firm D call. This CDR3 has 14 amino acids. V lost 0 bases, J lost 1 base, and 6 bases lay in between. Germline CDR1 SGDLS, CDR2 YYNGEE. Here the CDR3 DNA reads TGTGCCAGCAGCGTAGGTCAGCGCACAGATACGCAGTATTTT. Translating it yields CASSVGQRTDTQYF.

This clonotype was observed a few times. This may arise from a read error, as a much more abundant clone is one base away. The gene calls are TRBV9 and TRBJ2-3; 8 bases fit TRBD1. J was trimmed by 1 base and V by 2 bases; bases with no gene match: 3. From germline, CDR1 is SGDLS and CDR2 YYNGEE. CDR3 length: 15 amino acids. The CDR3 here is CASSVGQGGTDTQYF. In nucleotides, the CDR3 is TGTGCCAGCAGCGTTGGACAGGGCGGCACAGATACGCAGTATTTT.

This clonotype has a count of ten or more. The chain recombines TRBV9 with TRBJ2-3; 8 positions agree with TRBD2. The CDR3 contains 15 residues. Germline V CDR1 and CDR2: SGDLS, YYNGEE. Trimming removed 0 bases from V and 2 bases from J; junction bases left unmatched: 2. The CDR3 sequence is CASSVDGGATDTQYF. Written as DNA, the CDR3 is TGTGCCAGCAGCGTAGACGGGGGGGCCACAGATACGCAGTATTTT. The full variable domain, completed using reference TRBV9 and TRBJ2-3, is DSGVTQTPKHLITATGQRVTLRCSPRSGDLSVYWYQQSLDQGLQFLIQYYNGEERAKGNILERFSAQQFPDLHSELNLSSLELGDSALYFCASSVDGGATDTQYFGPGTRLTVL.

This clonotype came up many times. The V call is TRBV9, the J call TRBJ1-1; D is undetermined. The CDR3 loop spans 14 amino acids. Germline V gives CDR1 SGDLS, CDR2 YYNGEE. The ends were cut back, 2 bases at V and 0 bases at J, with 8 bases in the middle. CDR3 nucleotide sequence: TGTGCCAGCAGCGTTGACACGATGAACACTGAAGCTTTCTTT. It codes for CASSVDTMNTEAFF. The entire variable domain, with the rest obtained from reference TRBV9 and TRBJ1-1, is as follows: DSGVTQTPKHLITATGQRVTLRCSPRSGDLSVYWYQQSLDQGLQFLIQYYNGEERAKGNILERFSAQQFPDLHSELNLSSLELGDSALYFCASSVDTMNTEAFFGQGTRLTVV.

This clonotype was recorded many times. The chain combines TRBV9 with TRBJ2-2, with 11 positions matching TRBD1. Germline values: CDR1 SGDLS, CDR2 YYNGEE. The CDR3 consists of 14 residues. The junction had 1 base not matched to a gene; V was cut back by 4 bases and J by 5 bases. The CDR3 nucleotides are TGTGCCAGCAGCAGGGACAGGGGGACCGGGGAGCTGTTTTTT. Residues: CASSRDRGTGELFF.

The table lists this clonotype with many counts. As DNA, the CDR3 is TGTGCCAGCAGTCTGAGGGGTGATCGGACAGATACGCAGTATTTT. It translates to CASSLRGDRTDTQYF. This chain joins TRBV9 and TRBJ2-3; D tentatively reads TRBD1 or TRBD2 (5 bases each). CDR3 size: 15 residues. CDR1 is SGDLS and CDR2 is YYNGEE in the germline V gene. The V end lost 5 bases, the J end lost 3 bases, and 16 bases lay between the germline ends.

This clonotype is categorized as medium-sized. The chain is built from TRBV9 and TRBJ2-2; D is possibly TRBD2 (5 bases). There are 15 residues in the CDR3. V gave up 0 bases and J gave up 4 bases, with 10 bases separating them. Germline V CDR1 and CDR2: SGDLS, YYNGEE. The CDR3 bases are TGTGCCAGCAGCGTAGGAGGGCCCGGCACCGGGGAGCTGTTTTTT. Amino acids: CASSVGGPGTGELFF.

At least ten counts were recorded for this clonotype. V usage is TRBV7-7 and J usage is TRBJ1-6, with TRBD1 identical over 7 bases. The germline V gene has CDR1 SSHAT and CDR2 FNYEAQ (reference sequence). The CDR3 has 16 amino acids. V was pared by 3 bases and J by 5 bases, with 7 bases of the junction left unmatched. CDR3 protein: CASSLVTGRDNSPLHF. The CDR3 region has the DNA TGTGCCAGCAGCTTGGTGACAGGGAGAGATAATTCACCCCTCCACTTT.

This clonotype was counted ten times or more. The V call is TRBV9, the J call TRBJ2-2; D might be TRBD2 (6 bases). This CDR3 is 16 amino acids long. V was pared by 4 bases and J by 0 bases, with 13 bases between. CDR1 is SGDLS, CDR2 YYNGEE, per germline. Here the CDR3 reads CASSLPGGTNTGELFF. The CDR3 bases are TGTGCCAGCAGCCTCCCCGGGGGAACGAACACCGGGGAGCTGTTTTTT.

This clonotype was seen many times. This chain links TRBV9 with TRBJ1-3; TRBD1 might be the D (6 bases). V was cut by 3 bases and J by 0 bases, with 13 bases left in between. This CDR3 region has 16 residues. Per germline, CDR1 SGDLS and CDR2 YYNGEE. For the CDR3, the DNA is TGTGCCAGCAGCGGGGGGACACCGGACTCTGGAAACACCATATATTTT. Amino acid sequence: CASSGGTPDSGNTIYF.

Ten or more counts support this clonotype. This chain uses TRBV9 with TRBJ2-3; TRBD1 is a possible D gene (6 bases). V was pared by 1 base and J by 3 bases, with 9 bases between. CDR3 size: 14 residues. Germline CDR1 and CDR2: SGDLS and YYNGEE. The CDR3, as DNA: TGTGCCAGCAGCGTAACCAGGGGAACAGATACGCAGTATTTT. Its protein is CASSVTRGTDTQYF.

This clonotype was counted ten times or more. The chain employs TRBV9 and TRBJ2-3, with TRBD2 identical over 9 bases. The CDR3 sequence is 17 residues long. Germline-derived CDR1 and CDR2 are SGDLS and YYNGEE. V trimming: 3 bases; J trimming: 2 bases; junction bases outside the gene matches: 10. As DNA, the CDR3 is TGTGCCAGCAGCGCCCAACTTCTAGCGGGAACCACAGATACGCAGTATTTT. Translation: CASSAQLLAGTTDTQYF.

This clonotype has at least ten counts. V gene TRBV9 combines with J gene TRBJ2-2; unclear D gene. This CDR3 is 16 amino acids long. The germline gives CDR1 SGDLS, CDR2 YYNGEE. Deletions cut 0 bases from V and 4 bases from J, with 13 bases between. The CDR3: CASSVAAGRGTGELFF. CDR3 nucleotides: TGTGCCAGCAGCGTAGCGGCAGGCCGAGGCACCGGGGAGCTGTTTTTT.

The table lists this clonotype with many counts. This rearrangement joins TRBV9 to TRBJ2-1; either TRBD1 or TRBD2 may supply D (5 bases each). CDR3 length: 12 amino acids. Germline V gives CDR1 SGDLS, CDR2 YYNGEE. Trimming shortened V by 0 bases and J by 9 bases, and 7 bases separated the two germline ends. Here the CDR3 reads CASSVGDAEQFF. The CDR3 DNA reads TGTGCCAGCAGCGTAGGGGACGCTGAGCAGTTCTTC.

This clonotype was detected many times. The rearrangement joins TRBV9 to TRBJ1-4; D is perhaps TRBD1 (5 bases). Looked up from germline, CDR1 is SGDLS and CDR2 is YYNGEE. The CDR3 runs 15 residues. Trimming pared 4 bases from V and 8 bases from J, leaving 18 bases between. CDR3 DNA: TGTGCCAGCAGCTTACACCGGGACCTGAACGAAAAACTGTTTTTT. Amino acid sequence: CASSLHRDLNEKLFF.

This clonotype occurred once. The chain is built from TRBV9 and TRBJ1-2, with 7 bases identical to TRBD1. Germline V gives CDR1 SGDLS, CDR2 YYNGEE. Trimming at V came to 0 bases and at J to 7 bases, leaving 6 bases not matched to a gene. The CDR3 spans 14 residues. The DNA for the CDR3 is TGTGCCAGCAGCGTAGCAGGGGGGACTGGTGGCTACACCTTC. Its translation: CASSVAGGTGGYTF.

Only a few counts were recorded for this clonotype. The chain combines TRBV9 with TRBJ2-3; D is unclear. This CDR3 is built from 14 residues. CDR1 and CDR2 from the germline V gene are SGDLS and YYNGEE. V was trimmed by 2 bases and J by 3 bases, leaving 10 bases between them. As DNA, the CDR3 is TGTGCCAGCAGCGTGATGCATTCGACAGATACGCAGTATTTT. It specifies CASSVMHSTDTQYF. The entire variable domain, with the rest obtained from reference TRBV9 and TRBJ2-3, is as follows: DSGVTQTPKHLITATGQRVTLRCSPRSGDLSVYWYQQSLDQGLQFLIQYYNGEERAKGNILERFSAQQFPDLHSELNLSSLELGDSALYFCASSVMHSTDTQYFGPGTRLTVL.

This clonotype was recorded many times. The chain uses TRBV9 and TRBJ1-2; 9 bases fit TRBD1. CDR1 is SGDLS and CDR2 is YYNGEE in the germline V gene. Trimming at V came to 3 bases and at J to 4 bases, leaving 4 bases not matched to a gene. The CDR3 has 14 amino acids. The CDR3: CASSAGQGTYGYTF. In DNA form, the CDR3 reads TGTGCCAGCAGCGCAGGACAGGGGACCTATGGCTACACCTTC.

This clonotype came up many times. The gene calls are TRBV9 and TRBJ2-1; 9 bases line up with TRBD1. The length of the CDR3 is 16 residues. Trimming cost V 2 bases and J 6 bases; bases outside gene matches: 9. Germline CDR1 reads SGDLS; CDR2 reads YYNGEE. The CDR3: CASSVTIGTGPNEQFF. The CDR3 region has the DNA TGTGCCAGCAGCGTGACAATCGGGACAGGGCCCAATGAGCAGTTCTTC.

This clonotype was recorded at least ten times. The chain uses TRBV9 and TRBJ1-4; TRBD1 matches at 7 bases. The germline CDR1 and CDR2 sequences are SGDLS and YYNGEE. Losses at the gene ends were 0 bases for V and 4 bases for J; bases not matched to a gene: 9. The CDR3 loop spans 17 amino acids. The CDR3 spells CASSVDGTGTVNEKLFF. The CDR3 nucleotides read TGTGCCAGCAGCGTAGACGGGACCGGGACAGTTAATGAAAAACTGTTTTTT.

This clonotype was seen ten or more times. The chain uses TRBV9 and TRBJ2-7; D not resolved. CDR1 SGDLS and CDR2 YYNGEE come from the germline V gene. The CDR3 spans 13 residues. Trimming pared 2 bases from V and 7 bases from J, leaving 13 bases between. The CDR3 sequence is CASSVGVVGEQYV. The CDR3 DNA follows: TGTGCCAGCAGCGTTGGAGTTGTAGGAGAGCAGTACGTC.

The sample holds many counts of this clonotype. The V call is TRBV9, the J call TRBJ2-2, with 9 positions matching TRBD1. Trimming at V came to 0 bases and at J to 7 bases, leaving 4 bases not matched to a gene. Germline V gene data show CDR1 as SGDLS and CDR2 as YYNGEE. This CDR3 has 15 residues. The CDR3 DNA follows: TGTGCCAGCAGCGTAGAGGGGACAGGGATCGGGGAGCTGTTTTTT. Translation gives CASSVEGTGIGELFF.

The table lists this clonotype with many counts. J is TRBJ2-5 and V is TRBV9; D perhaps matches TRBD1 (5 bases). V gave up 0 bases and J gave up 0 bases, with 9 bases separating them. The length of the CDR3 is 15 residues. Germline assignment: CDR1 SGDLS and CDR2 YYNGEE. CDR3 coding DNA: TGTGCCAGCAGCGTAGGGGGCTCCTACCAAGAGACCCAGTACTTC. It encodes CASSVGGSYQETQYF.